This T cell receptor (beta chain) was captured in a study of beta chain features in type 1 diabetes. Via the markers CD45RO/CCR7/CD25/CD127/CD95/CD27, stem cell-like memory, regulatory, central memory and naive CD4+ cells were sorted. Study observations and caveats: Sequencing from cDNA could over-represent high-TCR-expressing cells.

V lost 5 bases and J lost 5, with 6 bases in between. The CDR3 is made up of 12 amino acids. Germline V gives CDR1 MDHEN, CDR2 SYDVKM. Expressed TCRB transcripts were sequenced because the entire RNA isolate underwent reverse transcription. The assay was immunoSEQ multiplex PCR, and TCRdb's table has in-frame clones only and misses some. The table has about 320,000 clones, 14% seen once. A remark on this clone: The antigen remains unidentified.

The clonotype comes from a man aged 25 to 40 in good health. J is TRBJ2-2 and V is TRBV28; D uncertain. The sequenced sample consisted of central memory CD4+ T cells from blood. CDR3 protein: CASSVGTGELFF. Written as DNA, the CDR3 is TGTGCCAGCAGTGTCGGGACCGGGGAGCTGTTTTTT.